This TCR beta chain was recorded in a study of shared clonotypes between healthy human individuals. Study summary: CD4 naive and memory got three plates each, CD8 naive two, CD8 memory one. Study-wide points: Among the subsets, naive ones generally showed larger estimated richness than memory ones.

Each replicate PCR on the sorted subsets used roughly 210 ng DNA (approximately 33,000 T cell genomes). Sequenced by immunoSEQ multiplex PCR; TCRdb stores in-frame clones only, minus some. Here the sample spans about 1.1 million clones, approximately 80% being singletons. This CDR3 comprises 16 residues. Per germline, CDR1 KGHSH and CDR2 LQKENI. Trimming removed 1 base at V and 0 bases at J, with 12 bases between. Remarks on this clone: Antigen specificity is unknown. This CDR3 is also generated by other DNA sequences in the sample.

Sample: memory CD4+ T cells from PBMCs. The sample's subset: CD45RA-negative fraction. The sequence was collected from a man between 18 and 35 years old in good health. Some clones in this sample may be carry-over from other donors' samples. The V and J genes are TRBV18 and TRBJ1-1, with D possibly TRBD1 on 5 matching bases. The CDR3 loop is CASSPRSTELNTEAFF. Here the CDR3 DNA reads TGTGCCAGCTCACCACGATCGACAGAGTTGAACACTGAAGCTTTCTTT. Using reference TRBV18 and TRBJ1-1 for the parts outside the CDR3, the full variable domain is NAGVMQNPRHLVRRRGQEARLRCSPMKGHSHVYWYRQLPEEGLKFMVYLQKENIIDESGMPKERFSAEFPKEGPSILRIQQVVRGDSAAYFCASSPRSTELNTEAFFGQGTRLTVV.